Listed below are T cell receptor beta chains from one sample, sequenced in a study of cytomegalovirus exposure and HLA in healthy donors. Assay: immunoSEQ multiplex PCR; the TCRdb copy retains only in-frame clones and omits some. Here the sample spans over 150,000 clones, roughly 77% being singletons. Sequencing was carried out using PBMCs. The origin of the receptors is a woman in her twenties or thirties in good health and CMV-seropositive. The CDR3 runs from the conserved cysteine through the conserved F or W. The D gene is left open where the match is weak. Not every row has a clone size; where given, it reads once, few, many or a size class.

>TRBD1|TRBJ1-1|TRBV27|NA
TGTGCCAGCAGCCCGGACAGGGGGACTGAAGCTTTCTTT
CASSPDRGTEAFF
>TRBD1|TRBJ2-1|TRBV10-3|NA
TGTGCCATCTCAAACCGGGACAGGAACAATGAGCAGTTCTTC
CAISNRDRNNEQFF
>NA|TRBJ1-5|TRBV6-6|few
TGTGCCAGCACCCCAACAGGGCCCAATCAGCCCCAGCATTTT
CASTPTGPNQPQHF
>TRBD2|TRBJ2-3|TRBV11-2|NA
TGTGCCAGCAGCCCCCTAGCGGTTAGCACAGATACGCAGTATTTT
CASSPLAVSTDTQYF
>NA|TRBJ1-1|TRBV21-1|NA
TGTGCCAGCAGCCGCGACACTGAAGCTTTCTTT
CASSRDTEAFF
>NA|TRBJ1-5|TRBV6-1|NA
TGTGCCAGCAATGGGCAGGAAGGGACTAATCAGCCCCAGCATTTT
CASNGQEGTNQPQHF
>TRBD2|TRBJ2-1|TRBV9|NA
TGTGCCAGCAGCCCGGGACTAGCTATTTACAATGAGCAGTTCTTC
CASSPGLAIYNEQFF
>NA|TRBJ1-5|TRBV6-5|NA
TGTGCCAGCAGCCTCTTTCAGGGAAATAACAGTCCCCAGCATTTT
CASSLFQGNNSPQHF
>TRBD1|TRBJ2-7|TRBV5-5|NA
TGTGCCAGCAGCTTATTACCGGGACAGGGGTATTTTGAGCAGTACTTC
CASSLLPGQGYFEQYF
>NA|TRBJ2-5|TRBV2|NA
TGTGCCAGCAGGAGGGGGACATCCGTCCAAGAGACCCAGTACTTC
CASRRGTSVQETQYF
>TRBD1|TRBJ1-2|TRBV28|NA
TGTGCCAGCAGTTTTCCCGGGGACAGGGGAGGTGACTATGGCTACACCTTC
CASSFPGDRGGDYGYTF
>NA|TRBJ1-5|TRBV19|NA
TGTGCCTCGGCCAGGCAGAATAGCAATCAGCCCCAGCATTTT
CASARQNSNQPQHF
>TRBD2|TRBJ2-4|TRBV2|few
TGTGCCAGCAGTTCGGGGGGCAAAAACATTCAGTACTTC
CASSSGGKNIQYF
>NA|TRBJ1-1|TRBV25-1|NA
TGTGCCAGCAGTGAACCCTTGCGGAGTCGCACTGAAGCTTTCTTT
CASSEPLRSRTEAFF
>NA|TRBJ1-1|TRBV11-2|NA
TGTGCCAGCAGCCGAATAGGGGGCACTGAAGCTTTCTTT
CASSRIGGTEAFF
>TRBD1|TRBJ2-7|TRBV19|NA
TGTGCCAGTAGCCCCACGGCGAGGGGACAGGGGAAGTACGAGCAGTACTTC
CASSPTARGQGKYEQYF
>TRBD2|TRBJ2-3|TRBV18|NA
TGTGCCAGCTCATCCTGGACTAGCGGGGACCGTCCCGGTACGCAGTATTTT
CASSSWTSGDRPGTQYF
>TRBD2|TRBJ2-1|TRBV27|once
TGTGCCAGTGGGCTAGCGGGTTGGGATGAGCAGTTCTTC
CASGLAGWDEQFF
>NA|TRBJ1-1|TRBV5-1|NA
TGCGCCAGCATCGTTAACACTGAAGCTTTCTTT
CASIVNTEAFF
>TRBD1|TRBJ1-4|TRBV28|NA
TGTGCCAGCAGTTTAGGACAGGGGGAAAAACTGTTTTTT
CASSLGQGEKLFF
>TRBD2|TRBJ2-7|TRBV10-1|NA
TGCGCCAGCAGTGAGGAGACAGCGGGAGTTAACGAGCAGTACTTC
CASSEETAGVNEQYF
>NA|TRBJ1-1|TRBV11-2|NA
TGTGCCAGCAGCTTAGTTATTACAGCGAACACTGAAGCTTTCTTT
CASSLVITANTEAFF
>TRBD1|TRBJ2-7|TRBV5-1|few
TGCGCCAGCGCCCTTGACAGGGGGGTCTCCTACGAGCAGTACTTC
CASALDRGVSYEQYF
>NA|TRBJ2-2|TRBV6-5|NA
TGTGCCAGCAGCCCCACTAGTTACGGGGAGCTGTTTTTT
CASSPTSYGELFF
>NA|TRBJ2-7|TRBV28|NA
TGTGCCAGCAGTTTCAGGAACACTCTAACCTACGAGCAGTACTTC
CASSFRNTLTYEQYF
>NA|TRBJ2-2|TRBV18|NA
TGTGCCAGCTCACCACCCCAGGGGAGGAACACCGGGGAGCTGTTTTTT
CASSPPQGRNTGELFF
>NA|TRBJ2-3|TRBV25-1|NA
TGTGCCAGCAGTGAATGGGGGCGGGCAGATACGCAGTATTTT
CASSEWGRADTQYF
>TRBD1|TRBJ2-7|TRBV2|NA
TGTGCCAGCGACAGGGGCGCCTACGAGCAGTACTTC
CASDRGAYEQYF
>NA|TRBJ2-7|TRBV6-5|NA
TGTGCCAGCAGCCAACCAGGGGAAGGCTACGAGCAGTACTTC
CASSQPGEGYEQYF
>NA|TRBJ2-7|TRBV2|NA
TGTGCCAGCACTGGACAAGGGGTCGAGCAGTACTTC
CASTGQGVEQYF
>NA|TRBJ2-3|TRBV21-1|NA
TGTGCCAGCAGCAATTGGGGAGCAGATACGCAGTATTTT
CASSNWGADTQYF